A selection of T cell receptor beta chains follows, all from one sample in a study of CD8+CD57+ T cells in acquired aplastic anemia. TCRdb reanalysed the reads using MiXCR and keeps one entry per CDR3 protein. This sample has 150,000 to 200,000 distinct CDR3 sequences, with about 64% found just once. The sequencing input was sorted CD4+, CD8+, or CD8+CD57+ T cells (not recorded which) from PBMCs. Receptors originate from a human donor with severe aplastic anemia or a healthy control (not recorded which). Each CDR3 is given with its conserved first and last residue. The order of the fields is V gene, J gene, clone size, D gene, CDR3 protein, CDR3 DNA. The D gene is left open where the match is weak. Size values are once, few and many counts, or a class for expanded clones, and some rows have none.

TRBV2	TRBJ1-4	.	TRBD1	CASQGAGEKLFF	TGTGCCAGCCAGGGGGCGGGAGAAAAACTGTTTTTT
TRBV29-1	TRBJ2-2	.	.	CSVRTAPGELFF	TGCAGCGTGAGGACAGCCCCCGGGGAGCTGTTTTTT
TRBV19	TRBJ1-1	many	.	CASNRLGVTRDTEAFF	TGTGCCAGTAACCGTCTAGGGGTTACTAGGGACACTGAAGCTTTCTTT
TRBV7-6	TRBJ2-3	.	TRBD1	CASSSDRGGGTDTQYF	TGCGCCAGCAGCTCTGACAGGGGTGGGGGCACAGATACGCAGTATTTT
TRBV9	TRBJ2-2	.	TRBD1	CASSGWTGGTGELFF	TGTGCCAGCAGCGGATGGACAGGGGGAACCGGGGAGCTGTTTTTT
TRBV7-2	TRBJ2-3	.	TRBD2	CASSSGLAADTQYF	TGTGCCAGCAGCTCCGGACTAGCCGCAGATACGCAGTATTTT
TRBV7-6	TRBJ1-6	.	.	CASKGRVQRSSPLHF	TGTGCCAGCAAAGGTCGGGTACAGCGATCTTCACCCCTCCACTTT
TRBV5-1	TRBJ2-7	.	.	CASSLDRAIYEQYF	TGCGCCAGCAGCTTGGACAGGGCCATATACGAGCAGTACTTC
TRBV19	TRBJ1-6	.	.	CAGRQGQENSPLHF	TGTGCCGGAAGGCAGGGGCAGGAAAATTCACCCCTCCACTTT
TRBV5-4	TRBJ2-1	.	.	CASSLAGASEQFF	TGTGCCAGCAGCTTGGCGGGGGCGAGTGAGCAGTTCTTC
TRBV7-6	TRBJ2-7	.	TRBD1	CASSSGQDDSYEQYF	TGTGCCAGCAGCTCAGGACAGGATGACTCCTACGAGCAGTACTTC
TRBV15	TRBJ1-2	.	.	CATSPDSNYGYTF	TGTGCCACCAGCCCGGACAGTAACTATGGCTACACCTTC
TRBV2	TRBJ1-1	.	.	CASSEGAYTEAFF	TGTGCCAGCAGTGAGGGGGCGTACACTGAAGCTTTCTTT
TRBV29-1	TRBJ1-2	.	TRBD1	CSVTGESYGYTF	TGCAGCGTGACAGGGGAGAGCTATGGCTACACCTTC
TRBV7-3	TRBJ2-1	few	TRBD2	CASSLRAPSGSYNEQFF	TGTGCCAGCAGCTTAAGGGCACCCAGCGGGAGCTACAATGAGCAGTTCTTC
TRBV7-2	TRBJ2-7	.	.	CASSLDWGAQYEQYF	TGTGCCAGCAGCTTGGATTGGGGGGCTCAGTACGAGCAGTACTTC
TRBV7-9	TRBJ2-1	.	.	CASSFHRALSYNEQFF	TGTGCCAGCAGCTTCCACAGGGCCCTCTCCTACAATGAGCAGTTCTTC
TRBV7-9	TRBJ1-4	.	.	CASSLRDNHRRGCGKLFF	TGTGCCAGCAGCCTCCGGGACAATCACCGCCGGGGGTGTGGCAAACTGTTTTTT
TRBV7-2	TRBJ2-1	.	.	CASSLAYGSYNEQFF	TGTGCCAGCAGCTTAGCGTACGGCTCCTACAATGAGCAGTTCTTC
TRBV20-1	TRBJ2-2	.	TRBD2	CSARAGGGTGELFF	TGCAGTGCTAGGGCGGGGGGCGGCACCGGGGAGCTGTTTTTT
TRBV29-1	TRBJ1-2	.	TRBD1	CSALGQNYGYTF	TGCAGCGCCCTGGGACAGAACTATGGCTACACCTTC
TRBV27	TRBJ1-1	.	.	CASSFGAGSVAFF	.
TRBV6-5	TRBJ2-7	.	.	CASSYDGPSYEQYF	TGTGCCAGCAGTTACGACGGACCTTCCTACGAGCAGTACTTC
TRBV20-1	TRBJ2-5	.	.	CSARVAGEETQYF	TGCAGCGCTAGAGTTGCAGGGGAGGAGACCCAGTACTTC
TRBV12-3/TRBV12-4	TRBJ1-3	few	.	CASSHRVGGADTIYF	TGTGCCAGCAGCCACCGGGTAGGGGGAGCGGACACCATATATTTT
TRBV7-9	TRBJ1-1	once	.	CASSLRHPSTEAFF	TGTGCCAGCAGCTTGCGACACCCGAGCACTGAAGCTTTCTTT
TRBV6-4	TRBJ2-1	.	.	CASSAGGLGDEQFF	TGTGCCAGCAGTGCCGGGGGCCTGGGGGATGAGCAGTTCTTC
TRBV20-1	TRBJ2-7	.	.	CSVGQGGDEQYF	TGCAGTGTTGGGCAGGGCGGCGACGAGCAGTACTTC
TRBV2	TRBJ2-1	.	.	CASRSGPASNEQFF	TGTGCCAGCAGGTCGGGGCCCGCCTCGAATGAGCAGTTCTTC
TRBV10-3	TRBJ2-2	once	TRBD1	CAISETGGSTGELFF	TGTGCCATCAGTGAGACAGGGGGTAGCACCGGGGAGCTGTTTTTT
TRBV7-6	TRBJ1-1	.	.	CASSAREVGTEAFF	TGTGCCAGCAGCGCCAGGGAGGTCGGCACTGAAGCTTTCTTT
TRBV7-2	TRBJ1-4	few	.	CASSLDPGGKLFF	TGTGCCAGCAGCTTAGATCCGGGTGGGAAACTGTTTTTT
TRBV20-1	TRBJ2-5	once	TRBD2	CSARLAGGQYQETQYF	TGCAGTGCCCGACTAGCGGGGGGACAATATCAAGAGACCCAGTACTTC
TRBV12-3/TRBV12-4	TRBJ1-5	once	.	CASRPAGGPQRF	TGTGCCAGCAGGCCAGCCGGAGGGCCCCAGCGTTTT
TRBV19	TRBJ2-2	many	.	CASSRSPGELFF	TGTGCCAGTAGCCGATCGCCCGGGGAGCTGTTTTTT
TRBV9	TRBJ2-1	few	TRBD2	CASSDSGGSNEQFF	TGTGCCAGCAGCGATAGCGGGGGGAGTAATGAGCAGTTCTTC
TRBV20-1	TRBJ2-5	.	.	CSAPLLVGIQETQYF	TGCAGTGCCCCCCTACTAGTGGGAATCCAAGAGACCCAGTACTTC
TRBV10-3	TRBJ2-7	few	.	CAISESRSVPVGEQYF	TGTGCCATCAGTGAGTCGCGATCAGTTCCGGTAGGCGAGCAGTACTTC
TRBV7-8	TRBJ1-2	.	TRBD1	CASSLVPTDRGYGYTF	TGTGCCAGCAGCTTAGTACCAACGGACAGGGGCTATGGCTACACCTTC
TRBV19	TRBJ1-2	.	.	CASSIWGATNYGYTF	TGTGCCAGTAGTATATGGGGGGCCACTAACTATGGCTACACCTTC
TRBV12-5	TRBJ1-2	.	.	CASGLVQGSNYGYTF	TGTGCTAGTGGTTTGGTACAGGGATCTAACTATGGCTACACCTTC
TRBV29-1	TRBJ2-1	few	TRBD1	CSVAGGLYNEQFF	TGCAGCGTTGCAGGGGGCCTTTACAATGAGCAGTTCTTC
TRBV2	TRBJ2-2	.	.	CASSGENTGELFF	TGTGCCAGCTCGGGGGAAAACACCGGGGAGCTGTTTTTT
TRBV5-4	TRBJ2-7	.	TRBD2	CASSLDSAGAYEQYF	TGTGCCAGCAGCTTGGACTCAGCGGGAGCTTACGAGCAGTACTTC